The T cell receptor (beta chain) described here comes from a study of early T cells in non-severe SARS-CoV-2 infection. Study as a whole: Bulk RNA isolated from unsorted whole blood underwent sequencing; chains were not paired.

The CDR3 is 18 residues long. V shed 2 bases and J shed 0 bases, with 17 bases lying between them. Germline CDR1 reads KGHSH; CDR2 reads LQKENI. This clonotype came up many times. Unique molecular identifiers were attached to individual cDNA molecules. Via MiXCR, TCRdb re-called the 5' RACE reads, giving one row per CDR3 protein. The profile covers tens of thousands of distinct CDR3 sequences, with roughly 10% appearing a single time and under 9% taken by the ten largest. The TCR comes from an adult who was a healthcare worker with PCR-confirmed SARS-CoV-2 infection or an uninfected control (not recorded which). This sequence joins TRBV18 and TRBJ1-3; no firm D call. The source material was whole blood. The CDR3 DNA reads TGTGCCAGCTCACCAAGGCGTGTCGAACGAATCTCTGGAAACACCATATATTTT. Its translation is CASSPRRVERISGNTIYF.